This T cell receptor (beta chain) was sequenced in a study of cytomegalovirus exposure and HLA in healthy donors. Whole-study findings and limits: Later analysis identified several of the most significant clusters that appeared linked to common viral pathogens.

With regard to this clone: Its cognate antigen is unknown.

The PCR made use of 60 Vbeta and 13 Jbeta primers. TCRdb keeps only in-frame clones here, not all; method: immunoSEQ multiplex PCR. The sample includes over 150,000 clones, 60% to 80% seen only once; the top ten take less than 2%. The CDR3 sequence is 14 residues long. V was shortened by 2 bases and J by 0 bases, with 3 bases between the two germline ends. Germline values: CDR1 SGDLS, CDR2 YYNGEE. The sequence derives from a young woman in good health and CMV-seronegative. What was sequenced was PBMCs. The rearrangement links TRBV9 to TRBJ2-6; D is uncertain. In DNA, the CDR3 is TGTGCCAGCAGCGTCCTCTCTGGGGCCAACGTCCTGACTTTC. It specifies CASSVLSGANVLTF.